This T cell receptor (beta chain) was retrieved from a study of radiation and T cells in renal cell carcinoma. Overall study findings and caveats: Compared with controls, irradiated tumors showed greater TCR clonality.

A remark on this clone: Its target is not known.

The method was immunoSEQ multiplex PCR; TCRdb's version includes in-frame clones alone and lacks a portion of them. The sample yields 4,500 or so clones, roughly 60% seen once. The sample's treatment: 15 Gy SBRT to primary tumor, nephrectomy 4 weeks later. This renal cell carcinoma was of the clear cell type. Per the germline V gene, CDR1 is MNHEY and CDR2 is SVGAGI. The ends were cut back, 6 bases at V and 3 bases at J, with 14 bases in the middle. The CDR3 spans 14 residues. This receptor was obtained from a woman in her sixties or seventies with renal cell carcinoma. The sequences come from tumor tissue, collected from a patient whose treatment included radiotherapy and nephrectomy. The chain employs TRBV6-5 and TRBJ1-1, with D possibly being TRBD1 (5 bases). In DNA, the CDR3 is TGTGCCAGCAGACCCTCCGGGGACTACACTGAAGCTTTCTTT. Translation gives CASRPSGDYTEAFF.